Shown below are 17 T cell receptor beta chains from a single sample sequenced in a study of T cells in Graves' hyperthyroidism and ophthalmopathy. Amplified TCR beta CDR3 regions came from RNA transcripts. Carried out on the TCR CDR3, a first-round RT-PCR used the HTBI primer set. TCRdb used MiXCR to reprocess the multiplex PCR reads, holding one entry per CDR3 protein. The sample lists roughly 420,000 distinct CDR3 sequences, roughly 13% seen once, with approximately 5.3% in the top ten. Sequencing was carried out using blood. All receptors come from a young woman with Graves' hyperthyroidism.

Only a few counts were recorded for this clonotype. This chain links TRBV18 with TRBJ2-1; the D gene is possibly TRBD2 (5 bases). V was clipped by 2 bases and J by 4 bases, with 15 bases between them. Germline V gene data show CDR1 as KGHSH and CDR2 as LQKENI. This CDR3 has 16 residues. The CDR3 region has the DNA TGTGCCAGCTCACCATCCACGCCCGGGAATTACAATGAGCAGTTCTTC. This encodes CASSPSTPGNYNEQFF.

There are a few counts of this clonotype. The rearrangement links TRBV29-1 to TRBJ2-7; 7 bases align to TRBD2. The V and J ends lost 7 bases and 1 base, in that order; junction bases with no gene match: 16. Germline V gene lookup returns CDR1 SQVTM and CDR2 ANQGSEA. The CDR3 has 16 residues. The CDR3 here is CSAQGLAEGGSYEQYF. CDR3 bases: TGCAGCGCCCAAGGGCTAGCGGAAGGAGGGTCCTACGAGCAGTACTTC.

This clonotype was seen at least ten times. The J gene is TRBJ2-1, the V gene TRBV28; D might be TRBD1 (5 bases). The CDR3 extends over 15 amino acids. V was shortened by 2 bases and J by 0 bases, with 8 bases between the two germline ends. The germline gives CDR1 MDHEN, CDR2 SYDVKM. DNA of the CDR3: TGTGCCAGCAGTTTAACTGACAGCTCCTACAATGAGCAGTTCTTC. Its translation is CASSLTDSSYNEQFF.

This clonotype was counted many times. The V call is TRBV20-1, the J call TRBJ2-1, with TRBD2 matching 14 bases. J lost 10 bases, V lost 3 bases, and 5 bases had no gene match. From germline, CDR1 is DFQATT and CDR2 SNEGSKA (reference sequence). The CDR3 is 14 residues long. DNA of the CDR3: TGCAGTGCTAGGACTAGCGGGAGGGCCTGGGAGCAGTTCTTC. Translation: CSARTSGRAWEQFF.

This clonotype was recorded at least ten times. The chain links TRBV24-1 to TRBJ2-1; no clear D. This CDR3 has 13 amino acids. Between the trimmed V and J ends, which lost 4 bases and 9 bases, there was a span of 12 bases. Germline lookup yields CDR1 KGHDR and CDR2 SFDVKD. The CDR3 DNA is TGTGCCACCAGTGACCTCCTAGGCACTGAGCAGTTCTTC. This translates into CATSDLLGTEQFF.

This clonotype was seen many times. The V and J genes are TRBV29-1 and TRBJ2-7; 11 bases line up with TRBD2. V lost 6 bases and J lost 3; bases outside the gene matches: 10. Germline values: CDR1 SQVTM, CDR2 ANQGSEA. This CDR3 comprises 15 residues. The CDR3 DNA reads TGCAGCGTGGCCGGGACTAGCGGAGGATACTACGAGCAGTACTTC. Its protein is CSVAGTSGGYYEQYF.

CDR3 sequence: CASSFSGYSGELFF. The CDR3 bases are TGTGCCAGCAGCTTTTCAGGGTACTCCGGGGAGCTGTTTTTT. This chain connects TRBV5-4 to TRBJ2-2; the D gene is possibly TRBD1 (5 bases). V lost 2 bases and J 6 bases, leaving 11 bases between the germline ends. The germline CDR1 and CDR2 sequences are SGHNT and YYREEE (reference sequence). This CDR3 has 14 residues.

This clonotype turned up a few times. The chain carries TRBV6-5 and TRBJ2-7, with 7 bases that match TRBD1. V gave up 0 bases and J gave up 5 bases; unmatched junction bases: 7. In germline, CDR1 is MNHEY, CDR2 SVGAGI. CDR3 length: 15 residues. The CDR3 DNA is TGTGCCAGCAGTTACTCGATAGGGGGCCCCAACGAGCAGTACTTC. It encodes CASSYSIGGPNEQYF.

This clonotype was seen repeatedly, ten times or more. The chain carries TRBV6-1 and TRBJ1-6; TRBD1 agrees at 8 bases. The CDR3 loop spans 14 amino acids. Germline CDR1 is MNHNS and CDR2 is SASEGT. Trimming at V came to 2 bases and at J to 7 bases, leaving 1 base not matched to a gene. The CDR3 region is CASSERQGNSPLHF. The DNA of the CDR3 is TGTGCCAGCAGTGAACGACAGGGGAATTCACCCCTCCACTTT.

In its sample, this clonotype was seen many times. This sequence joins TRBV12-3 or TRBV12-4 and TRBJ2-3; the D is unclear. The CDR3 covers 13 residues. The ends were cut back, 7 bases at V and 3 bases at J, with 11 bases in the middle. This chain's CDR3 is CASTSALTDTQYF. In nucleotides, the CDR3 is TGTGCCAGCACCTCCGCACTGACAGATACGCAGTATTTT.

The genes are TRBV25-1 and TRBJ1-1; D remains unclear. V was cut by 8 bases and J by 3 bases, with 10 bases left in between. The CDR3 is made up of 12 amino acids. CDR1 and CDR2 from the germline V gene are MGHDK and SYGVNS. The CDR3 protein is CASGVIDTEAFF. The CDR3 DNA reads as TGTGCCAGCGGTGTGATTGACACTGAAGCTTTCTTT.

This clonotype was recorded at least ten times. The chain combines TRBV19 with TRBJ1-1; D unclear. The CDR3 sequence is 13 residues long. Trimming took 8 bases from V and 0 from J, leaving 10 bases between them. CDR1 is LNHDA and CDR2 is SQIVND in the germline V gene (reference sequence). The CDR3 DNA follows: TGTGCCAGTGAGGCGAGAATGAACACTGAAGCTTTCTTT. Protein sequence: CASEARMNTEAFF.

In this sample, this clonotype turned up many times. The chain carries TRBV20-1 and TRBJ1-1; perhaps TRBD1 as D (6 bases). This CDR3 has 15 residues. The V and J ends lost 2 bases and 0 bases respectively, with 13 bases between them. CDR1 is DFQATT and CDR2 is SNEGSKA in the germline V gene (reference sequence). The CDR3 bases are TGCAGTGCTAGAAGGGGGGACCCTCTGAACACTGAAGCTTTCTTT. Translating it yields CSARRGDPLNTEAFF.

This chain links TRBV19 with TRBJ1-5, with TRBD1 identical over 7 bases. CDR3 length: 16 residues. V lost 3 bases to trimming and J lost 3 bases; unmatched junction nucleotides: 8. Per germline, CDR1 LNHDA and CDR2 SQIVND (reference sequence). As DNA, the CDR3 is TGTGCCAGTAGTATCCGGGGCAGGGGGGACAATCAGCCCCAGCATTTT. Translation gives CASSIRGRGDNQPQHF.

There are many counts of this clonotype. This sequence joins TRBV11-2 and TRBJ1-1; D unresolved. CDR3 length: 14 amino acids. The V end lost 5 bases, the J end lost 0 bases, and 10 bases lay between the germline ends. Germline-derived CDR1 and CDR2 are SGHAT and FQNNGV. DNA of the CDR3: TGTGCCAGCAGCCGATTCAGTGTGAACACTGAAGCTTTCTTT. This encodes CASSRFSVNTEAFF.

With respect to this clonotype: Just one base apart from a much larger clone, this may be a read error. The chain links TRBV20-1 to TRBJ2-1; TRBD1 is a possible D gene (5 bases). This CDR3 has 14 residues. CDR1 is DFQATT and CDR2 is SNEGSKA in the germline V gene (reference sequence). Here the CDR3 DNA reads TGCAGTGCTAGACAGGGTGGCTCCTACGATGAGCAGTTCTTC. This encodes CSARQGGSYDEQFF.

This clonotype showed up many times. This chain joins TRBV7-2 and TRBJ2-3; 9 bases align to TRBD2. From germline, CDR1 is SGHTA and CDR2 FQGNSA. CDR3 length: 17 amino acids. The V gene end was trimmed by 1 base and the J gene end by 1 base; junction bases not matched to a gene: 6. The DNA of the CDR3 is TGTGCCAGCAGCTTAGTTGCGGGAGGGGTCGGCACAGATACGCAGTATTTT. Amino acids: CASSLVAGGVGTDTQYF. Supplemented by reference TRBV7-2 and TRBJ2-3, the full variable domain reads GAGVSQSPSNKVTEKGKDVELRCDPISGHTALYWYRQSLGQGLEFLIYFQGNSAPDKSGLPSDRFSAERTGGSVSTLTIQRTQQEDSAVYLCASSLVAGGVGTDTQYFGPGTRLTVL.